This passage covers 14 T cell receptor beta chains from one sample sequenced in a study of post-analysis software for immune sequencing data. Overall study findings and caveats: Controls showed lower frequencies than patients for roughly 5 TRBV segments, and TRBV5-6, TRBV5-1 and TRBV20-1 were among these.

No antigen has been assigned to these receptors. cDNA libraries for TCR beta contained unique molecular identifiers. Each CDR3 protein gets one entry after TCRdb re-called the PCR reads with MiXCR. The data show hundreds of thousands of distinct CDR3 sequences, with around 40% seen just once and 9% to 14% held by the top ten. The sequenced material came from blood. Receptor source: a girl between 10 and 17 years old with multiple sclerosis.

This rearrangement joins TRBV20-1 to TRBJ2-1; 8 bases are a match to TRBD2. CDR1 and CDR2 (germline): DFQATT, SNEGSKA (reference sequence). V lost 0 bases and J lost 6; bases outside the gene matches: 16. This CDR3 contains 18 residues. CDR3 nucleotide sequence: TGCAGTGCTAGAGATACCGGAGGGGTAGCGGGACGGGCCAATGAGCAGTTCTTC. This translates into CSARDTGGVAGRANEQFF.

The chain uses TRBV4-1 and TRBJ2-1, with 7 positions matching TRBD1. Germline CDR1 and CDR2: MGHRA and YSYEKL. After removal of 8 bases from V and 4 bases from J, the junction contained 2 bases not matched to a gene. The CDR3 spans 12 residues. The CDR3 DNA follows: TGCGCCAGCGGGGACAGTTACAATGAGCAGTTCTTC. This translates into CASGDSYNEQFF.

The chain combines TRBV29-1 with TRBJ1-1; D possibly corresponds to TRBD1 (6 bases). V shed 5 bases and J shed 0 bases, with 13 bases lying between them. CDR3 size: 14 residues. Germline CDR1 is SQVTM and CDR2 is ANQGSEA. CDR3 residues: CSVWGQRLNTEAFF. The CDR3 DNA is TGCAGCGTTTGGGGACAACGACTGAACACTGAAGCTTTCTTT.

The V call is TRBV27, the J call TRBJ2-1; 7 bases agree with TRBD2. The germline V gene has CDR1 MNHEY and CDR2 SMNVEV (reference sequence). The CDR3 has 17 amino acids. V was clipped by 6 bases and J by 8 bases; unmatched bases: 19. This CDR3 reads CASRARTRLPPGDEQFF. The CDR3, as DNA: TGTGCCAGCAGGGCACGGACTAGATTGCCTCCTGGGGATGAGCAGTTCTTC.

This clonotype was counted only a few times. The chain employs TRBV28 and TRBJ1-2, with D perhaps TRBD1 (5 bases). The germline V and J ends were trimmed by 6 bases and 4 bases, with 15 bases remaining between them. The CDR3 covers 14 residues. Germline CDR1 MDHEN, CDR2 SYDVKM. The CDR3 spells CASRSVGTLYGYTF. The DNA of the CDR3 is TGTGCCAGCAGGTCTGTGGGGACGCTCTATGGCTACACCTTC.

The sample holds a few counts of this clonotype. The chain combines TRBV12-5 with TRBJ2-1, with TRBD1 matching over 8 bases. The CDR3 runs 16 residues. Trimming removed 5 bases from V and 9 bases from J; junction bases left unmatched: 15. Per the germline V gene, CDR1 is LGHNT and CDR2 is FRNRAP. CDR3 region: CASGANPGQVYGEQFF. CDR3 nucleotides: TGTGCTAGTGGTGCAAATCCGGGACAGGTGTATGGTGAGCAGTTCTTC.

The chain combines TRBV29-1 with TRBJ1-5; D remains unclear. The CDR3 totals 14 residues. Trimming stripped 5 bases from V and 2 bases from J, with 13 bases between. Germline loops: CDR1 SQVTM, CDR2 ANQGSEA. CDR3 coding DNA: TGCAGCGTTACCAACGGGGTGGGCAATCAGCCCCAGCATTTT. This sequence encodes CSVTNGVGNQPQHF.

The gene calls are TRBV3-1 and TRBJ1-2; D is perhaps TRBD1 (5 bases). CDR3 length: 15 residues. Germline V gene lookup returns CDR1 LGHDT and CDR2 YNNKEL (reference sequence). The germline V and J ends were trimmed by 4 bases and 8 bases, with 20 bases remaining between them. CDR3: CASSRQTGTGRGYTF. DNA for the CDR3: TGTGCCAGCAGCCGACAAACCGGGACTGGGAGGGGCTACACCTTC.

This clonotype was found a few times. DNA of the CDR3: TGTGCCATCAGGGGGGTGGGGACTAGCGGCGATACCTACAATGAGCAGTTCTTC. Its protein is CAIRGVGTSGDTYNEQFF. The chain employs TRBV10-3 and TRBJ2-1; 11 nucleotides match TRBD2. V lost 6 bases and J lost 2; bases outside the gene matches: 12. Germline V gene data show CDR1 as ENHRY and CDR2 as SYGVKD. This CDR3 is built from 18 residues.

This chain uses TRBV7-9 with TRBJ2-7; D remains ambiguous. V shed 8 bases and J shed 5 bases, with 16 bases lying between them. In germline, CDR1 is SEHNR, CDR2 FQNEAQ (reference sequence). This CDR3 is built from 13 residues. The DNA of the CDR3 is TGTGCCAGCGGCTCAGAGCTGGGTCACGAGCAGTACTTC. Protein product: CASGSELGHEQYF.

This chain links TRBV18 with TRBJ2-4; no firm D call. Trimming stripped 6 bases from V and 6 bases from J, with 12 bases between. CDR1 is KGHSH, CDR2 LQKENI, per germline. This CDR3 region has 13 residues. CDR3 DNA: TGTGCCAGCTCGGACGGGCCGATAAACATTCAGTACTTC. Translation: CASSDGPINIQYF. Full variable domain (rest looked up from reference TRBV18 and TRBJ2-4): NAGVMQNPRHLVRRRGQEARLRCSPMKGHSHVYWYRQLPEEGLKFMVYLQKENIIDESGMPKERFSAEFPKEGPSILRIQQVVRGDSAAYFCASSDGPINIQYFGAGTRLSVL.

This clonotype was counted once. This chain joins TRBV14 and TRBJ2-7; perhaps TRBD2 as D (5 bases). Germline lookup yields CDR1 SGHDN and CDR2 FVKESK. The CDR3 totals 14 residues. V was shortened by 1 base and J by 4 bases, with 11 bases between the two germline ends. CDR3 loop: CASSQGRGAYEQYF. CDR3 nucleotides: TGTGCCAGCAGCCAAGGCCGGGGTGCGTACGAGCAGTACTTC. Together with reference TRBV14 and TRBJ2-7, the CDR3 gives the full variable domain: EAGVTQFPSHSVIEKGQTVTLRCDPISGHDNLYWYRRVMGKEIKFLLHFVKESKQDESGMPNNRFLAERTGGTYSTLKVQPAELEDSGVYFCASSQGRGAYEQYFGPGTRLTVT.

In this sample, this clonotype turned up a few times. J is TRBJ1-1 and V is TRBV29-1; D possibly corresponds to TRBD1 (6 bases). With 8 bases removed from V and 0 bases from J, the gap between germline ends came to 13 bases. In germline, CDR1 is SQVTM, CDR2 ANQGSEA. CDR3 size: 13 residues. CDR3 DNA: TGCAGCTTCCGGGACAACATGAACACTGAAGCTTTCTTT. It is translated as CSFRDNMNTEAFF.

The sample holds a few counts of this clonotype. The gene calls are TRBV15 and TRBJ1-1; 8 bases fit TRBD1. Losses at the gene ends were 3 bases for V and 1 base for J; bases not matched to a gene: 1. The CDR3 loop spans 14 amino acids. CDR1 LNHNV and CDR2 YYDKDF come from the germline V gene (reference sequence). The CDR3 nucleotides are TGTGCCACCAGCAGGGACAGGGCGAACACTGAAGCTTTCTTT. Its protein is CATSRDRANTEAFF.